The entry below describes one T cell receptor (beta chain). The germline V and J ends were trimmed by 0 bases and 6 bases, with 15 bases remaining between them. The CDR3 has 15 amino acids. CDR1 is MGHRA and CDR2 is YSYEKL in the germline V gene. Sequencing was performed with immunoSEQ multiplex PCR; in TCRdb, only in-frame clones are kept and a portion is missing. The table shows 300,000 to 350,000 clones, with approximately 90% occurring only once. This entry is derived from a study of blood T cell repertoires in COVID-19. Turning to the study itself: Acute and convalescent COVID-19 samples came from the United States, Italy and Spain.

The sequencing input was peripheral blood. The rearrangement joins TRBV4-1 to TRBJ2-7; possibly TRBD1 for D (6 bases). The sequence was obtained from a man between 18 and 29 years old with active or convalescent COVID-19. CDR3 nucleotide sequence: TGCGCCAGCAGCCAAGATCTGACAGGACGCTCCGAGCAGTACTTC. The encoded protein is CASSQDLTGRSEQYF.